This T cell receptor (beta chain) was recovered during a study of blood T cell repertoires in COVID-19. Overall study: COVID-19 samples collected from the United States, Italy and Spain covered acute and convalescent phases. T cells, B-cell-depleted T cells, or PBMCs supplied cDNA or gDNA.

This CDR3 has 14 amino acids. Germline V gene data show CDR1 as SGDLS and CDR2 as YYNGEE. Trimming pared 4 bases from V and 4 bases from J, leaving 14 bases between. Original processing methods: How many nucleated cells were present was estimated from reference gene primer amplification. The method was immunoSEQ multiplex PCR; TCRdb's version includes in-frame clones alone and lacks a portion of them. V and J calls and clone size follow that table, whereas D and trimming were derived from the DNA. Found here are about 180,000 clones, approximately 80% of them singletons; the top ten hold approximately 1.4%.

Material: peripheral blood. The sequence was collected from a human donor in a cohort sampled during active COVID-19. The chain combines TRBV9 with TRBJ1-2; D might be TRBD1 (5 bases). The DNA for the CDR3 is TGTGCCAGCAGCCAGATGGGGGGGTCCTATGGCTACACCTTC. This sequence encodes CASSQMGGSYGYTF.